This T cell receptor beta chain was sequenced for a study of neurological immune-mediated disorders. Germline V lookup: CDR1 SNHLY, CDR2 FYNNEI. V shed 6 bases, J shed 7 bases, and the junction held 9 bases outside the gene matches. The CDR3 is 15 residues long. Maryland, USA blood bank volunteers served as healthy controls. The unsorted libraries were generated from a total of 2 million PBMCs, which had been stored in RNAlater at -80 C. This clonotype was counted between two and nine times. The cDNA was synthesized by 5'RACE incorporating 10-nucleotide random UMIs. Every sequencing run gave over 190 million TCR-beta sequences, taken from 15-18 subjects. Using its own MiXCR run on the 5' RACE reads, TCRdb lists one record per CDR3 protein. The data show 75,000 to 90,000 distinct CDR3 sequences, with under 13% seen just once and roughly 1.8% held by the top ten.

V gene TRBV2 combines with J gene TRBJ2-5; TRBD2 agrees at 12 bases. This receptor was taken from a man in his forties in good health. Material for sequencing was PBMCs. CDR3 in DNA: TGTGCCAGCAGCTCTCGGACTAGCGGGGCCGGGACCCAGTACTTC. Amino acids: CASSSRTSGAGTQYF.